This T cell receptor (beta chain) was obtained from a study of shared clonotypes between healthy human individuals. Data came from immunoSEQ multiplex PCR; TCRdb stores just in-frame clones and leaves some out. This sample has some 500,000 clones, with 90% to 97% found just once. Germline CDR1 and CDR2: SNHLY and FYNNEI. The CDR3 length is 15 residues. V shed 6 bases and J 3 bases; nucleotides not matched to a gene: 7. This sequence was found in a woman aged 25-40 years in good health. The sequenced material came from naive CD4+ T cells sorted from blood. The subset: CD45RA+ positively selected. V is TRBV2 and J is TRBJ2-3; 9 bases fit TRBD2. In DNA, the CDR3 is TGTGCCAGCAGCGGGAGGCGGGGGGGTACAGATACGCAGTATTTT. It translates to CASSGRRGGTDTQYF.